The rows below give T cell receptor beta chains drawn from one sample of a study of blood T cells in healthy people across ages. TCRdb reprocessed the 5' RACE reads with MiXCR, giving one entry per CDR3 protein. The repertoire holds under 850,000 distinct CDR3 sequences, with around 34% as singletons. Source material: blood. Receptor source: a man in his late teens or twenties in good health. Both conserved end residues are part of each CDR3. A D gene is named only where the DNA matches it firmly. Rows give clone size only sometimes, using once, few, many, or a class for an expanded clone.

TGTGCCAGCAGCTTACGGACGGCGATCAATCAGCCCCAGCATTTT | CASSLRTAINQPQHF | . | TRBJ1-5 | . | TRBV7-2
TGTGCCAGCAGCTTACGGACAGGGGAGAGTGAAGCTTTCTTT | CASSLRTGESEAFF | many | TRBJ1-1 | TRBD1 | TRBV7-2
TGCGCCAGCAGCCAAGATAACCAGGGCTTCGTGAATGAGCAGTTCTTC | CASSQDNQGFVNEQFF | many | TRBJ2-1 | . | TRBV4-1
TGCGCCAGCAGCCAAGATGGCAGGGGGGACTACACCTTC | CASSQDGRGDYTF | many | TRBJ1-2 | TRBD1 | TRBV4-1
TGTGCCAGCAGCTCAGCGGGCCGGGTCACAGATACGCAGTATTTT | CASSSAGRVTDTQYF | few | TRBJ2-3 | . | TRBV11-1
TGTGCCAGCAGAAAGGGGGTGTACCAAGAGACCCAGTACTTC | CASRKGVYQETQYF | . | TRBJ2-5 | . | TRBV7-8
TGTGCCAGCAGTGTGCGAAGGGGGGCAACTAATGAAAAACTGTTTTTT | CASSVRRGATNEKLFF | . | TRBJ1-4 | . | TRBV2
TGCGCCAGCAGCTTTTCTCGGGGTCCGGACTATGGCTACACCTTC | CASSFSRGPDYGYTF | . | TRBJ1-2 | . | TRBV5-1
TGCGCCAGCAGCCAAGGGAGTAATGAGCAGTTCTTC | CASSQGSNEQFF | many | TRBJ2-1 | . | TRBV7-9
TGTGCCAGCAGTTCGTACAGGGGGCGCGGCGCAGATACGCAGTATTTT | CASSSYRGRGADTQYF | . | TRBJ2-3 | TRBD1 | TRBV27
TGCGCCAGCAGCCAAGAGTTTGGCAAGATCTACGAGCAGTACTTC | CASSQEFGKIYEQYF | many | TRBJ2-7 | . | TRBV4-1
TGCGCCAGCAGCCAACTCAGGGATCCGCGATACGAGCAGTACTTC | CASSQLRDPRYEQYF | . | TRBJ2-7 | . | TRBV4-1
TGTGCCAGCAGTAACCGGGCTTCGAACACTGAAGCTTTCTTT | CASSNRASNTEAFF | . | TRBJ1-1 | . | TRBV12-3/TRBV12-4
TGCAGTGCTGATGGACAGGGCGGGAGAGGGGACACTGAAGCTTTCTTT | CSADGQGGRGDTEAFF | few | TRBJ1-1 | TRBD1 | TRBV20-1
TGCGCCAGCAGCCAAGAACCCCCGAGCTCCTACAATGAGCAGTTCTTC | CASSQEPPSSYNEQFF | few | TRBJ2-1 | . | TRBV4-1
TGCAGTGTTTCGACAGGGACATTCTATGGCTACACCTTC | CSVSTGTFYGYTF | . | TRBJ1-2 | TRBD1 | TRBV20-1
TGCAGTGCTCCCTCCGTTACAGATACGCAGTATTTT | CSAPSVTDTQYF | few | TRBJ2-3 | . | TRBV20-1
TGTGCCAGCAGCTTCTCGGGACAGGGAAATGGCCATGAGCAGTTCTTC | CASSFSGQGNGHEQFF | many | TRBJ2-1 | TRBD1 | TRBV12-3/TRBV12-4
TGTGCCACCAGTGGTCGGACTGAGCCGGGCAACATTCAGTACTTC | CATSGRTEPGNIQYF | few | TRBJ2-4 | . | TRBV24-1
TGTGCCAGCAGCAGGGACTCCCCTTATGTCTACAATGAGCAGTTCTTC | CASSRDSPYVYNEQFF | . | TRBJ2-1 | . | TRBV9
TGTGCCATCAGTGAGTCGGCGTTAACCGACACCAATGAGCAGTTCTTC | CAISESALTDTNEQFF | many | TRBJ2-1 | . | TRBV10-3
TGTGCCAGCACCCCCCTCGCGTCTGAAGCTTTCTTT | CASTPLASEAFF | few | TRBJ1-1 | . | TRBV9
TGCGCCAGCAGCTCCGGGCCCCCCTTGGACAGGTATTATGGCTACACCTTC | CASSSGPPLDRYYGYTF | . | TRBJ1-2 | TRBD1 | TRBV5-1
TGTGCCAGCAGTGAGGGAGCGGGGAAGATCTACAATGAGCAGTTCTTC | CASSEGAGKIYNEQFF | few | TRBJ2-1 | TRBD2 | TRBV6-4
TGTGCCAGCAGTACCGGGACCCTGTGGGTTTCACCCCTCCACTTT | CASSTGTLWVSPLHF | few | TRBJ1-6 | . | TRBV12-3/TRBV12-4
TGTGCCAGCAGTGCCACGAGGGGGGACGAGCAGTACTTC | CASSATRGDEQYF | . | TRBJ2-7 | . | TRBV28
TGTGCCAGCAGCTTAGCTTGGGCAGCGGAAGCTTTCTTT | CASSLAWAAEAFF | . | TRBJ1-1 | . | TRBV7-2
TGTGCCAGCAGTTTATCGACGGGGGGCTACACCTTC | CASSLSTGGYTF | . | TRBJ1-2 | . | TRBV28
TGTGCCAGCAGGGGCAGGACCTCTGGGGGCAATCAGCCCCAGCATTTT | CASRGRTSGGNQPQHF | . | TRBJ1-5 | . | TRBV2